A selection of T cell receptor beta chains follows, all from one sample in a study of blood T cell repertoires in COVID-19. Method: immunoSEQ multiplex PCR; TCRdb's copy keeps in-frame clones and lacks some. This table has tens of thousands of clones, around 86% appearing once. The sequenced sample was peripheral blood. All receptors come from a human donor in a cohort sampled during active COVID-19. The CDR3 runs from the conserved cysteine through the conserved F or W. Each record gives: V gene, J gene, CDR3 length, CDR3 protein.

V: TRBV27; J: TRBJ2-6; length: 19; CDR3: CASSLSGRVPYSGANVLTF
V: TRBV27; J: TRBJ1-1; length: 17; CDR3: CASSLGSGGGMNTEAFF
V: TRBV5-6; J: TRBJ2-7; length: 16; CDR3: CASSLPVSRGYGEQYF
V: TRBV5-4; J: TRBJ1-1; length: 14; CDR3: CASSAGSKNTEAFF
V: TRBV19; J: TRBJ1-1; length: 13; CDR3: CASSDRVNTEAFF
V: TRBV16; J: TRBJ1-1; length: 15; CDR3: CASSLSPGGRTEAFF
V: TRBV2; J: TRBJ1-3; length: 16; CDR3: CASIPGQAYSGNTIYF
V: TRBV4-3; J: TRBJ2-7; length: 15; CDR3: CASSQGQGLSYEQYF
V: TRBV19; J: TRBJ1-1; length: 15; CDR3: CASSMVDRLDTEAFF
V: TRBV29-1; J: TRBJ2-7; length: 14; CDR3: CSVERTPGVHEQYF
V: TRBV9; J: TRBJ1-5; length: 13; CDR3: CASSSGYNQPQHF
V: TRBV6-4; J: TRBJ1-2; length: 14; CDR3: CASSRDRDDYGYTF
V: TRBV4-1; J: TRBJ2-7; length: 13; CDR3: CASSQDNSYEQYF
V: TRBV19; J: TRBJ2-3; length: 15; CDR3: CASKLLGSYTDTQYF
V: TRBV11-2; J: TRBJ1-1; length: 17; CDR3: CASSLRRGFLWNTEAFF
V: TRBV7-9; J: TRBJ1-5; length: 12; CDR3: CASSHGIQPQHF
V: TRBV11-2; J: TRBJ1-3; length: 18; CDR3: CASSSFRNYVTGEDTIYF
V: TRBV2; J: TRBJ1-5; length: 14; CDR3: CASRGTGSNQPQHF
V: TRBV10-2; J: TRBJ1-6; length: 17; CDR3: CASLNGTGWYRGSPLHF
V: TRBV10-3; J: TRBJ1-5; length: 14; CDR3: CAISENRYNQPQHF
V: TRBV7-8; J: TRBJ1-4; length: 14; CDR3: CASSPRDSNEKLFF
V: TRBV5-8; J: TRBJ1-3; length: 15; CDR3: CASSRQVTSGNTIYF
V: TRBV11-2; J: TRBJ1-2; length: 15; CDR3: CATAPRQTQKNGYTF
V: TRBV6-5; J: TRBJ1-1; length: 15; CDR3: CASSYVGPRNTEAFF
V: TRBV7-2; J: TRBJ1-1; length: 14; CDR3: CASSPWGPNTEAFF
V: TRBV2; J: TRBJ1-2; length: 12; CDR3: CASRRGGDGYTF
V: TRBV19; J: TRBJ2-7; length: 13; CDR3: CASSQGMSYEQYF
V: TRBV5-4; J: TRBJ1-1; length: 13; CDR3: CASSVDSFTEAFF
V: TRBV10-3; J: TRBJ1-6; length: 16; CDR3: CAISDQRTGGNSPLHF
V: TRBV10-2; J: TRBJ2-7; length: 14; CDR3: CASRPLEGPGEQYF
V: TRBV5-1; J: TRBJ1-2; length: 15; CDR3: CASSLLGGYDYGYTF
V: TRBV6-5; J: TRBJ2-7; length: 14; CDR3: CASSSGDRSYEQYF
V: TRBV13; J: TRBJ2-7; length: 15; CDR3: CASSSIGQNSYEQYF
V: TRBV6-5; J: TRBJ2-7; length: 14; CDR3: CASSLDRERYEQYF
V: TRBV7-9; J: TRBJ2-7; length: 15; CDR3: CASSSGQGVGYEQYF
V: TRBV11-2; J: TRBJ2-7; length: 16; CDR3: CASSSNRGGGTYEQYF
V: TRBV5-4; J: TRBJ2-7; length: 15; CDR3: CASSLLGQGSYEQYF
V: TRBV11-2; J: TRBJ1-1; length: 12; CDR3: CASSLSRSEAFF
V: TRBV19; J: TRBJ1-2; length: 13; CDR3: CASSSTGGHGYTF
V: TRBV3-1/TRBV3-2; J: TRBJ2-2; length: 13; CDR3: CASSQSGDGELFF